This T cell receptor beta chain was retrieved from a study of OX40 agonist ivuxolimab in advanced cancers. Turning to the study itself: Three patients got partial responses; one had hepatocellular carcinoma and two had cutaneous melanoma.

Comment on this clone: What it binds is not known.

Findings of the study overall: Expanded peripheral T cell antigen specificity was not determined.

The CDR3 extends over 15 amino acids. From germline, CDR1 is SGHAT and CDR2 FQNNGV. V lost 1 base, J lost 3 bases, and 12 bases lay in between. Repertoires were generated with immunoSEQ multiplex PCR, while TCRdb's copy carries only in-frame clones and drops some. This table holds around 18,000 clones, around 83% found once. V and J are TRBV11-2 and TRBJ1-1; D is uncertain. Sequencing used CD4+ or CD8+ T cells sorted from blood, obtained in a trial of the OX40 agonist ivuxolimab. The sequence was collected from an adult with an advanced solid tumor such as melanoma, head and neck, liver or kidney cancer. The CDR3 DNA reads as TGTGCCAGCAGCTTAGCAAGGGCCCGCGACACTGAAGCTTTCTTT. Translating it yields CASSLARARDTEAFF.